This T cell receptor beta chain appears in the sequencing data of a study of T cells in Graves' hyperthyroidism and ophthalmopathy. Researchers took RNA transcripts and amplified the TCR beta CDR3 regions from them. During a first-round RT-PCR of the TCR CDR3, the HTBI primer set was used. In TCRdb, the multiplex PCR reads were re-called with MiXCR into one record per CDR3 protein. The sample contains under 350,000 distinct CDR3 sequences, roughly 23% of which appear only once. The study defined stable Graves' hyperthyroidism as no ophthalmopathy progression within 18 months. As for this clonotype: The DNA is omitted, as the CDR3 cannot be located on it reliably, and the CDR3 follows TCRdb's listing.

The CDR3 extends over 15 residues, inclusive of both ends. Germline-derived CDR1 and CDR2 are MDHEN and SYDVKM. The clonotype was recovered from a woman aged 50 to 65 with Graves' hyperthyroidism. Sequencing was carried out using blood. The rearrangement joins TRBV28 to TRBJ1-4. The CDR3 spells CASSSSKAFNERLFF.